This T cell receptor beta chain was obtained from a study of cytomegalovirus exposure and HLA in healthy donors. PCR was performed using 60 Vbeta and 13 Jbeta primers. Assay used: immunoSEQ multiplex PCR; TCRdb lists only in-frame clones, some missing. Among tens of thousands of clones, approximately 80% were seen once, and the ten largest hold about 2%. CDR3 size: 14 residues. Deletions cut 6 bases from V and 0 bases from J, with 11 bases between. CDR1 and CDR2 (germline): KGHSH, LQKENI. The sample was PBMCs. The clonotype originates from a woman in her twenties or thirties in good health and CMV-seronegative. The chain joins TRBV18 to TRBJ1-1; weak D call: TRBD1 (6 bases). This chain's CDR3 is CASSPDRLNTEAFF. The CDR3 DNA sequence: TGTGCCAGCTCCCCGGACAGATTGAACACTGAAGCTTTCTTT.